A selection of T cell receptor beta chains follows, all from one sample in a study of T cell responses to AZD1222 COVID-19 vaccine. Some clones are missing from TCRdb's copy, which holds only in-frame ones; the method was immunoSEQ multiplex PCR. The data hold approximately 110,000 clones, with about 95% observed a single time. The sequencing used peripheral blood, collected on day 0 of AZD1222 vaccination. All receptors derive from an adult in good health. Both conserved end residues are part of each CDR3. A D gene is named only where the DNA matches it firmly. Not every row has a clone size; where given, it reads once, few, many or a size class.

V	J	size	D	CDR3	DNA
TRBV20-1	TRBJ2-5	NA	NA	CSASLGQETQYF	TGCAGTGCTAGTTTGGGTCAAGAGACCCAGTACTTC
TRBV30	TRBJ1-2	NA	NA	CAWNHYGYTF	TGTGCCTGGAACCACTATGGCTACACCTTC
TRBV9	TRBJ1-1	NA	NA	CASSVVQGRGEAFF	TGTGCCAGCAGCGTAGTCCAGGGACGGGGAGAAGCTTTCTTT
TRBV19	TRBJ1-1	NA	NA	CASSKVLNTEAFF	TGTGCCAGTAGTAAGGTGTTGAACACTGAAGCTTTCTTT
TRBV15	TRBJ1-1	once	NA	CATRSLGGRLNTEAFF	TGTGCCACCAGATCACTGGGGGGCAGGTTGAACACTGAAGCTTTCTTT
TRBV2	TRBJ1-1	NA	NA	CASKGYMNTEAFF	TGTGCCAGCAAGGGGTACATGAACACTGAAGCTTTCTTT
TRBV12-3/TRBV12-4	TRBJ1-2	NA	NA	CASSSSGFYGYTF	TGTGCCAGCAGTTCCTCGGGGTTCTATGGCTACACCTTC
TRBV7-2	TRBJ2-7	NA	NA	CASSLELAYEQYF	TGTGCCAGCAGCTTAGAACTAGCCTACGAGCAGTACTTC
TRBV11-3	TRBJ1-2	NA	NA	CASSLGPLEGDGYTF	TGTGCCAGCAGCTTAGGCCCATTAGAGGGGGATGGCTACACCTTC
TRBV7-8	TRBJ2-7	NA	NA	CASSSAGRIGSYEQYF	TGTGCCAGCAGCTCCGCCGGTAGGATAGGCTCCTACGAGCAGTACTTC
TRBV11-2	TRBJ1-3	NA	NA	CASSLAGAGNTIYF	TGTGCCAGCAGCTTAGCAGGGGCTGGAAACACCATATATTTT
TRBV28	TRBJ1-1	NA	NA	CASRLLKEGEETEAFF	TGTGCCAGCAGACTTCTGAAGGAGGGGGAAGAAACTGAAGCTTTCTTT
TRBV5-1	TRBJ2-5	NA	TRBD1	CASSSEVGGQGALETQYF	TGCGCCAGCAGCTCGGAGGTGGGGGGACAGGGGGCGCTGGAGACCCAGTACTTC
TRBV7-9	TRBJ1-2	NA	NA	CASSSSSNYGYTF	TGTGCCAGCAGCTCCTCATCTAACTATGGCTACACCTTC
TRBV6-2/TRBV6-3	TRBJ2-5	NA	NA	CASSPRQATETQYF	TGTGCCAGCAGCCCCCGACAGGCAACGGAGACCCAGTACTTC
TRBV5-1	TRBJ1-2	NA	NA	CASSLAGDSANYGYTF	TGCGCCAGCAGCTTGGCCGGTGACAGCGCTAACTATGGCTACACCTTC
TRBV5-4	TRBJ2-1	NA	TRBD2	CASRPGRGRAYNEQFF	TGTGCCAGCCGTCCAGGGAGAGGGAGGGCCTACAATGAGCAGTTCTTC
TRBV9	TRBJ1-4	NA	NA	CASSVVPGPYEKLFF	TGTGCCAGCAGCGTAGTCCCAGGTCCCTATGAAAAACTGTTTTTT
TRBV7-2	TRBJ1-2	NA	NA	CASSFSLDSYGYTF	TGTGCCAGCAGCTTCAGCCTGGACAGCTATGGCTACACCTTC
TRBV5-6	TRBJ2-5	NA	TRBD1	CASSTDRGGETQYF	TGTGCCAGCAGTACAGACAGGGGAGGAGAGACCCAGTACTTC
TRBV27	TRBJ2-7	NA	NA	CASSLGATYEQYF	TGTGCCAGCAGTTTAGGGGCAACCTACGAGCAGTACTTC
TRBV18	TRBJ1-5	NA	NA	CASSGRGAESNQPQHF	TGTGCCAGCTCAGGACGTGGGGCCGAAAGCAATCAGCCCCAGCATTTT
TRBV4-3	TRBJ2-1	NA	TRBD1	CASSQTGGAYNEQFF	TGCGCCAGCAGCCAGACAGGGGGCGCGTACAATGAGCAGTTCTTC
TRBV7-2	TRBJ2-2	NA	TRBD2	CASSGGLAAGELFF	TGTGCCAGCAGCGGCGGACTAGCCGCCGGGGAGCTGTTTTTT
TRBV28	TRBJ2-7	NA	NA	CASSSTTVYPYEQYF	TGTGCCAGCAGTTCCACGACAGTCTACCCCTACGAGCAGTACTTC
TRBV6-2/TRBV6-3	TRBJ2-7	NA	TRBD1	CASSDLHHRGPTYEQYF	TGTGCCAGCAGCGATCTACATCACAGGGGTCCCACCTACGAGCAGTACTTC
TRBV5-5	TRBJ2-1	once	TRBD2	CASSLGGGGYNEQFF	TGTGCCAGCAGCTTGGGAGGCGGGGGATACAATGAGCAGTTCTTC
TRBV6-4	TRBJ1-2	NA	NA	CASANTGSPNYGYTF	TGTGCCAGCGCAAACACGGGCAGCCCCAACTATGGCTACACCTTC
TRBV5-4	TRBJ2-6	NA	NA	CASSSLAGANVLTF	TGTGCCAGCAGCTCGCTGGCGGGGGCCAACGTCCTGACTTTC
TRBV5-4	TRBJ2-7	NA	NA	CACGAGSGEQYF	TGTGCCTGCGGGGCGGGTTCTGGGGAGCAGTACTTC
TRBV7-2	TRBJ1-3	NA	NA	CASSLALGGNTIYF	TGTGCCAGCAGCTTAGCCCTCGGGGGAAACACCATATATTTT
TRBV30	TRBJ2-5	NA	NA	CACPTTRGAIGETQYF	TGTGCCTGTCCCACGACAAGGGGCGCGATTGGAGAGACCCAGTACTTC
TRBV27	TRBJ2-7	once	NA	CASSLGSHPYEQYF	TGTGCCAGCAGCTTGGGGTCTCATCCCTACGAGCAGTACTTC
TRBV9	TRBJ2-1	NA	NA	CASSVDAGHRNNEQFF	TGTGCCAGCAGCGTAGATGCGGGGCATAGAAACAATGAGCAGTTCTTC
TRBV18	TRBJ1-2	NA	NA	CASSPSEVVSYTF	TGTGCCAGCTCACCGAGTGAGGTCGTTAGCTACACCTTC
TRBV11-2	TRBJ2-7	NA	NA	CASSLQDRRAYEQYF	TGTGCCAGCAGCTTACAGGACCGCCGGGCCTACGAGCAGTACTTC
TRBV19	TRBJ1-5	NA	TRBD1	CASSIGTGGGNNQPQHF	TGTGCCAGTAGTATCGGGACAGGGGGGGGTAACAATCAGCCCCAGCATTTT
TRBV3-1/TRBV3-2	TRBJ1-6	NA	NA	CASSQVSSNSPLHF	TGTGCCAGCAGCCAAGTGTCCAGTAATTCACCCCTCCACTTT
TRBV19	TRBJ2-7	NA	TRBD2	CASSYSGRGEQYF	TGTGCCAGTAGCTATAGCGGGAGGGGCGAGCAGTACTTC
TRBV9	TRBJ2-1	NA	TRBD2	CASSVAPASGDTYNEQFF	TGTGCCAGCAGCGTAGCCCCGGCTAGCGGGGATACCTACAATGAGCAGTTCTTC
TRBV14	TRBJ1-2	NA	NA	CASSLRPGYTF	TGTGCCAGCAGCTTGCGTCCCGGCTACACCTTC
TRBV11-2	TRBJ1-4	NA	NA	CASSPSHNGNEKLFF	TGTGCCAGCAGCCCCTCGCACAACGGCAACGAAAAACTGTTTTTT
TRBV7-9	TRBJ2-1	once	TRBD1	CASSRGTGEQFF	TGTGCCAGCAGCCGGGGGACAGGGGAGCAGTTCTTC
TRBV5-1	TRBJ1-1	NA	TRBD1	CASSFSAGGDSEAFF	TGCGCCAGCAGCTTTAGTGCAGGGGGTGACAGCGAAGCTTTCTTT
TRBV12-5	TRBJ1-1	NA	NA	CASGQGLGMNTEAFF	TGTGCTAGTGGACAGGGTCTTGGGATGAACACTGAAGCTTTCTTT
TRBV12-5	TRBJ1-1	NA	NA	CASGLITGTGSRVNTEAFF	TGTGCTAGTGGTTTGATTACCGGGACCGGGAGCCGGGTGAACACTGAAGCTTTCTTT
TRBV3-1/TRBV3-2	TRBJ2-7	NA	NA	CASGTGSYEQYF	TGTGCCAGCGGGACGGGATCCTACGAGCAGTACTTC
TRBV5-1	TRBJ2-5	NA	NA	CASSFGFGSQETQYF	TGCGCCAGCAGCTTCGGTTTCGGGAGCCAAGAGACCCAGTACTTC
TRBV18	TRBJ1-5	NA	NA	CASSRGMEYQPQHF	TGTGCCAGCTCACGGGGGATGGAGTATCAGCCCCAGCATTTT
TRBV4-1	TRBJ2-5	once	TRBD2	CASSRLLAGGPRRGETQYF	TGCGCCAGCAGCCGCCTACTAGCGGGGGGGCCTCGGCGTGGGGAGACCCAGTACTTC
TRBV9	TRBJ1-5	NA	NA	CASSVDSGEPQHF	TGTGCCAGCAGCGTTGATTCTGGGGAGCCCCAGCATTTT
TRBV28	TRBJ2-7	NA	NA	CASSLLSARSTYEQYF	TGTGCCAGCAGTTTATTGTCGGCTCGGAGTACCTACGAGCAGTACTTC